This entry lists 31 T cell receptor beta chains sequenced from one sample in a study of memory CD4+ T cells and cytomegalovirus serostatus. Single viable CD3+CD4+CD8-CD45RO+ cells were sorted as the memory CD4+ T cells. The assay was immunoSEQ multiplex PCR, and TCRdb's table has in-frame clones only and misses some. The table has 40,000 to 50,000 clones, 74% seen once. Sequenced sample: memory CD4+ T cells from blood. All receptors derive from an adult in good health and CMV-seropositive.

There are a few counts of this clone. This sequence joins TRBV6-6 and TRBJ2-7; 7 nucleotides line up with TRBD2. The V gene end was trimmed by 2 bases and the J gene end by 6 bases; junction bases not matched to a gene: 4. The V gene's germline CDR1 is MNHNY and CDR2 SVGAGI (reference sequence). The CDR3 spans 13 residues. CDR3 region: CASSYPASGEQYF. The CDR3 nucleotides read TGTGCCAGCAGTTACCCCGCTAGCGGCGAGCAGTACTTC.

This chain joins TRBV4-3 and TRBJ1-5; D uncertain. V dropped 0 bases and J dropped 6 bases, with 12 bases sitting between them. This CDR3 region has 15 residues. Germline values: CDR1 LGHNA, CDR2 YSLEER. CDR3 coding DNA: TGCGCCAGCAGCCAAGATAGTACAGCTTCTCAGCCCCAGCATTTT. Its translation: CASSQDSTASQPQHF.

CDR3 residues: CASSYSGGSYEQYF. The CDR3, as DNA: TGTGCCAGCAGTTACTCGGGGGGCTCCTACGAGCAGTACTTC. This chain uses TRBV6-5 with TRBJ2-7; possibly TRBD2 for D (6 bases). Between the trimmed V and J ends, which lost 0 bases and 0 bases, there was a span of 6 bases. The CDR3 has 14 amino acids. Germline CDR1 reads MNHEY; CDR2 reads SVGAGI.

The CDR3 bases are TGCGCCAGCAGCTTGGGGCGGAGGGACACCGGGGAGCTGTTTTTT. Translated: CASSLGRRDTGELFF. The chain uses TRBV5-1 and TRBJ2-2, with a weak D call TRBD2 (6 bases). This CDR3 has 15 residues. Trimming removed 0 bases at V and 3 bases at J, with 9 bases between. The germline V gene has CDR1 SGHRS and CDR2 YFSETQ.

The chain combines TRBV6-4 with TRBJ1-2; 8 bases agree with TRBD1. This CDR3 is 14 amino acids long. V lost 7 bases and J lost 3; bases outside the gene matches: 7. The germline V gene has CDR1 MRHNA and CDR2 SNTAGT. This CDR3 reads CASIMDRAYYGYTF. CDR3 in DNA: TGTGCCAGCATTATGGACAGGGCCTACTATGGCTACACCTTC.

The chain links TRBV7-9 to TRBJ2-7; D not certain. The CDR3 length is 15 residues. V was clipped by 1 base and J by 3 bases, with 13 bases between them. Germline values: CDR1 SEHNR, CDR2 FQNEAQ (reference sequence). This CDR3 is CASSLDPVYRYEQYF. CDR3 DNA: TGTGCCAGCAGCTTAGATCCTGTTTATCGCTACGAGCAGTACTTC. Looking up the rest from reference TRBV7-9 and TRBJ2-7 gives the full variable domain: DTGVSQNPRHKITKRGQNVTFRCDPISEHNRLYWYRQTLGQGPEFLTYFQNEAQLEKSRLLSDRFSAERPKGSFSTLEIQRTEQGDSAMYLCASSLDPVYRYEQYFGPGTRLTVT.

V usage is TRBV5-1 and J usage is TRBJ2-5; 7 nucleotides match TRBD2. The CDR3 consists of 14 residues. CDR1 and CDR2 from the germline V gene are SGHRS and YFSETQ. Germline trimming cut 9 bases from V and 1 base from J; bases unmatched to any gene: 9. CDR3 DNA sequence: TGCGCCACCTCAGCGGGGCAGTTCCAAGAGACCCAGTACTTC. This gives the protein CATSAGQFQETQYF.

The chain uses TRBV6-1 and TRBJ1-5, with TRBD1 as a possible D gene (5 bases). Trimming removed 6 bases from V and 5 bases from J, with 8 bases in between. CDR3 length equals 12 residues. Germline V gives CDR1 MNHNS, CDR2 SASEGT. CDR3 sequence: CASRWGDQPQHF. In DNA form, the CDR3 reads TGTGCCAGCAGGTGGGGGGATCAGCCCCAGCATTTT.

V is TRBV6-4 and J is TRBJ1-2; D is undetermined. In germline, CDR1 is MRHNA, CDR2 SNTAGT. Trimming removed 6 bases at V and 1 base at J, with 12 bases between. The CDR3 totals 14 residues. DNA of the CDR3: TGTGCCAGCAGAAGGACCGGGGATAACTATGGCTACACCTTC. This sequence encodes CASRRTGDNYGYTF.

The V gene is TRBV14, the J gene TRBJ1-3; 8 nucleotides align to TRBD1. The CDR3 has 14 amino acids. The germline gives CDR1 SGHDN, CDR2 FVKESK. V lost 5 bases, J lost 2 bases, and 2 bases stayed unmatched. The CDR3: CASSSTGAGNTIYF. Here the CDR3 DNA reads TGTGCCAGCAGCTCGACAGGGGCTGGAAACACCATATATTTT.

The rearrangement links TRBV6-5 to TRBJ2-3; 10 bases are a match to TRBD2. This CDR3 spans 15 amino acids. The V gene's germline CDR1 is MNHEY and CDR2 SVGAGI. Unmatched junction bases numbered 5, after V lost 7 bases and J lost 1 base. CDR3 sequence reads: CASTSGGLGTDTQYF. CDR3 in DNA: TGTGCCAGCACTAGCGGGGGTTTAGGCACAGATACGCAGTATTTT.

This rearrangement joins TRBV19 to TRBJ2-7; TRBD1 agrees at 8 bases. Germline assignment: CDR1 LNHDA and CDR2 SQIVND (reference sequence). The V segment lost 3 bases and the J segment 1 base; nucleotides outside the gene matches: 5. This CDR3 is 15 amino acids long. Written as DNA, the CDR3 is TGTGCCAGTAGTATGGACAGGGAAAATTCCTACGAGCAGTACTTC. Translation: CASSMDRENSYEQYF.

The CDR3: CASNQRGDHSPLHF. In nucleotides, the CDR3 is TGTGCCAGCAACCAACGGGGAGATCATTCACCCCTCCACTTT. J is TRBJ1-6 and V is TRBV7-8; D remains ambiguous. Germline V gives CDR1 SGHVS, CDR2 FQNEAQ. CDR3 length: 14 residues. With 7 bases removed from V and 8 bases from J, the gap between germline ends came to 15 bases.

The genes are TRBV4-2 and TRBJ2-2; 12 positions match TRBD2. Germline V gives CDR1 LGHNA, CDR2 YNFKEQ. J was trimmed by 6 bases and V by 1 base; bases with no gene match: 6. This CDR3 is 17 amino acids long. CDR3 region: CASSQGPPSGGAGELFF. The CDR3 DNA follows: TGTGCCAGCAGCCAAGGCCCCCCTAGCGGGGGGGCCGGGGAGCTGTTTTTT.

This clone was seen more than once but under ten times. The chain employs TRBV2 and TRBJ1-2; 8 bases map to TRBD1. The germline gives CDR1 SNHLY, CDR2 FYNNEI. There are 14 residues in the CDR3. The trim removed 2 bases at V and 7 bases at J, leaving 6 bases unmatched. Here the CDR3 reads CASSERRTGTGYTF. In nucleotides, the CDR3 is TGTGCCAGCAGTGAACGGCGGACAGGGACTGGCTACACCTTC.

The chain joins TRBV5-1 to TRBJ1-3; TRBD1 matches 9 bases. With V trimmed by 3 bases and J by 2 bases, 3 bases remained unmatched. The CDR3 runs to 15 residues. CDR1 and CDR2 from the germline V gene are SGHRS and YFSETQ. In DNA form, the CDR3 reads TGCGCCAGCAGCTCTACAGGGGGCACTGGAAACACCATATATTTT. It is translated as CASSSTGGTGNTIYF.

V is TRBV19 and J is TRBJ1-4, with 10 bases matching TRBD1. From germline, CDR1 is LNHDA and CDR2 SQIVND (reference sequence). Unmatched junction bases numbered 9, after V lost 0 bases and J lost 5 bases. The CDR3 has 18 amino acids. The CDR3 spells CASSIDLPSGQGNEKLFF. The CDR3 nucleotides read TGTGCCAGTAGTATAGACCTCCCTTCGGGACAGGGGAATGAAAAACTGTTTTTT.

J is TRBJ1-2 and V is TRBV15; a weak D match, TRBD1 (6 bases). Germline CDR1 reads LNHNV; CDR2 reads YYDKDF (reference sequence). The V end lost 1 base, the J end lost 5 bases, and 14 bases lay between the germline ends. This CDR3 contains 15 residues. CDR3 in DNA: TGTGCCACCAGCAGAGGAACGGACAGATTTTATGGCTACACCTTC. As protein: CATSRGTDRFYGYTF.

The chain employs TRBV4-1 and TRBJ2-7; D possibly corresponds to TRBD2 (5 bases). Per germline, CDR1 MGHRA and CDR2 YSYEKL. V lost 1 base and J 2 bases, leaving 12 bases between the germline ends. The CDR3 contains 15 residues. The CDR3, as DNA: TGCGCCAGCAGCCAAGGGCTAGCTACCCCCTACGAGCAGTACTTC. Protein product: CASSQGLATPYEQYF.

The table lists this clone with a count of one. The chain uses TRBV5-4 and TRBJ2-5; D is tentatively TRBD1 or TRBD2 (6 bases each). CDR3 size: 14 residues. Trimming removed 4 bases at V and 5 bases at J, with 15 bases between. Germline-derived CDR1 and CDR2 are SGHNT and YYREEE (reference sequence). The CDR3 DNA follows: TGTGCCAGCAGCCGCGGGACAAACGGGGAGACCCAGTACTTC. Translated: CASSRGTNGETQYF.

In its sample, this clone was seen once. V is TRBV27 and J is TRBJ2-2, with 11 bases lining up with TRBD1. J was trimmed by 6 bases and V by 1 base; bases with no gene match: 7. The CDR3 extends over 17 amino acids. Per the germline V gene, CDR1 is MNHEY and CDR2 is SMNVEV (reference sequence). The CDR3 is CASSLWPDRGLAGELFF. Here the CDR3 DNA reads TGTGCCAGCAGTTTATGGCCGGACAGGGGGCTGGCCGGGGAGCTGTTTTTT.

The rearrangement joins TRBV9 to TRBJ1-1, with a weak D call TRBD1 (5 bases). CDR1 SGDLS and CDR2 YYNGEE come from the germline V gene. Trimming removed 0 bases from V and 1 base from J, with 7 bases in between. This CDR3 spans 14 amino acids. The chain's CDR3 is CASSVDDRNTEAFF. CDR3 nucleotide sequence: TGTGCCAGCAGCGTAGACGACAGGAACACTGAAGCTTTCTTT.

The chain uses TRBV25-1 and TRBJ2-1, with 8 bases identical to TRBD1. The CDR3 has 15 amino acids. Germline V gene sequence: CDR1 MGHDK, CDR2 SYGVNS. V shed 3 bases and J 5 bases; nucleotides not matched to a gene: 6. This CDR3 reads CASSDFGTGDNEQFF. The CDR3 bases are TGTGCCAGCAGTGACTTCGGGACAGGCGACAATGAGCAGTTCTTC.

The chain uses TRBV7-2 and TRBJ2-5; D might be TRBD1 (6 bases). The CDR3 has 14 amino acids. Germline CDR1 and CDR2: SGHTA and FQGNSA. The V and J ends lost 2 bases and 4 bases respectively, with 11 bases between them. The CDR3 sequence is CASSLTLGGETQYF. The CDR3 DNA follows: TGTGCCAGCAGCTTAACACTAGGGGGAGAGACCCAGTACTTC. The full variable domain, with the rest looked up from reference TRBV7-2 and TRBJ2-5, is GAGVSQSPSNKVTEKGKDVELRCDPISGHTALYWYRQSLGQGLEFLIYFQGNSAPDKSGLPSDRFSAERTGGSVSTLTIQRTQQEDSAVYLCASSLTLGGETQYFGPGTRLLVL.

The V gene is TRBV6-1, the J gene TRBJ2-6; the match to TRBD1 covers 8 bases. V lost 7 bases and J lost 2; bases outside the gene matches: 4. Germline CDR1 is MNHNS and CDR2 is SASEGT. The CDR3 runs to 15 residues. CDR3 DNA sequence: TGTGCCAGCAAGTGGACAGGGACTGGGGCCAACGTCCTGACTTTC. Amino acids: CASKWTGTGANVLTF.

CDR3 region: CASSLGGWQETQYF. The CDR3 coding sequence is TGTGCCAGCAGCTTGGGGGGGTGGCAAGAGACCCAGTACTTC. This chain uses TRBV5-4 with TRBJ2-5; the D gene could be TRBD1 or TRBD2 (5 bases each). CDR1 and CDR2 (germline): SGHNT, YYREEE (reference sequence). The V and J ends lost 0 bases and 2 bases respectively, with 8 bases between them. This CDR3 comprises 14 residues.

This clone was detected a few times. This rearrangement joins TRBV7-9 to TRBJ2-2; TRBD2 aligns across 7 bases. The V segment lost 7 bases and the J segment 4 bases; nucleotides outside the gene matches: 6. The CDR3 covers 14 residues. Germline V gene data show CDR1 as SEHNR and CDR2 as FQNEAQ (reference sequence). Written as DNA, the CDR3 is TGTGCCAGCAACCCCCTAGCGGTCACCGGGGAGCTGTTTTTT. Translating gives CASNPLAVTGELFF.

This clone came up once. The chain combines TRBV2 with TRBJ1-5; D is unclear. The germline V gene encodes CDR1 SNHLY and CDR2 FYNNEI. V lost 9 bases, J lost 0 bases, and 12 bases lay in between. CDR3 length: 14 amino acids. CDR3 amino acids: CASTQVNSNQPQHF. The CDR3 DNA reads TGTGCCAGTACTCAGGTTAATAGCAATCAGCCCCAGCATTTT. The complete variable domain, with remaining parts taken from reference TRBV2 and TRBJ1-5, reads EPEVTQTPSHQVTQMGQEVILRCVPISNHLYFYWYRQILGQKVEFLVSFYNNEISEKSEIFDDQFSVERPDGSNFTLKIRSTKLEDSAMYFCASTQVNSNQPQHFGDGTRLSIL.

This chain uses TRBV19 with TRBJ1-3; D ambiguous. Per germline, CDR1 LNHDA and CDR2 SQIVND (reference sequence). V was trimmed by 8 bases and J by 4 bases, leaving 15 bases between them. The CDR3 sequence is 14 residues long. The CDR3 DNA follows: TGTGCCAGTCGTCCTGAGGGAACGGGAAACACCATATATTTT. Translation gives CASRPEGTGNTIYF.

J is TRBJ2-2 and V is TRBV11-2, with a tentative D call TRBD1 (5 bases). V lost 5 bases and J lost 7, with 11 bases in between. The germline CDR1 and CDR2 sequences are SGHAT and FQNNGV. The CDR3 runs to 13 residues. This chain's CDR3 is CASSPSRGGELFF. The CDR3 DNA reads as TGTGCCAGCAGCCCGTCAAGGGGCGGGGAGCTGTTTTTT.

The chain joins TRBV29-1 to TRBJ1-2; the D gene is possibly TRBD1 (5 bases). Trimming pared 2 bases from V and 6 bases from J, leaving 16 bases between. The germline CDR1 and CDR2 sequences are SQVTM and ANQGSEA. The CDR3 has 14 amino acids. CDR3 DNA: TGCAGCGTTGAACCAGGTGGGGGAAGGGATGGCTACACCTTC. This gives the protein CSVEPGGGRDGYTF.